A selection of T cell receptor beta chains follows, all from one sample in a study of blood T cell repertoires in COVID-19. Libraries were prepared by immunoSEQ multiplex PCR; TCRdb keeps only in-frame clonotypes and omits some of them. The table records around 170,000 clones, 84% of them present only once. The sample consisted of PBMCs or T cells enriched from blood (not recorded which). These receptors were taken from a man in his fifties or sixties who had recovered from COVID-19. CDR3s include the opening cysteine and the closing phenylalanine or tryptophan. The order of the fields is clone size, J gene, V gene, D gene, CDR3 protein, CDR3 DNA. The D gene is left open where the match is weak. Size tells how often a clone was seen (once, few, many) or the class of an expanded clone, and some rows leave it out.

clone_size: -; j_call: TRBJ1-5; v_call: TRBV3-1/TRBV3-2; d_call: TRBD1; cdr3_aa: CASSPVGQSPDQPQHF; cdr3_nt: TGTGCCAGCAGCCCCGTGGGACAGTCTCCTGATCAGCCCCAGCATTTT
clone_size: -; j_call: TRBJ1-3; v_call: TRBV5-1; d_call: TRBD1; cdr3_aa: CASRRGGQGPALSGNTIYF; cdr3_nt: TGCGCCAGCAGGCGGGGGGGACAGGGGCCTGCACTCTCTGGAAACACCATATATTTT
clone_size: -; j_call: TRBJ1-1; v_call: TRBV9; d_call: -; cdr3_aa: CASSVLRVRSYTEAFF; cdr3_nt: TGTGCCAGCAGCGTACTCCGCGTGAGGTCATACACTGAAGCTTTCTTT
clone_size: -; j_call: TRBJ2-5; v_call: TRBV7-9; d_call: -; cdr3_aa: CASSLALGGTQYF; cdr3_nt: TGTGCCAGCAGCTTAGCCTTAGGGGGGACCCAGTACTTC
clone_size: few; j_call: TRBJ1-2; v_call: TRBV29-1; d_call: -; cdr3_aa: CSVEEKDRPVPGYTF; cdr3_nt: TGCAGCGTCGAGGAGAAAGACAGACCTGTGCCTGGCTACACCTTC
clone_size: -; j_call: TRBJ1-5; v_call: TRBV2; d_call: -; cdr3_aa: CASRRDISNQPQHF; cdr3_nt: TGTGCCAGCCGCCGGGACATCAGCAATCAGCCCCAGCATTTT
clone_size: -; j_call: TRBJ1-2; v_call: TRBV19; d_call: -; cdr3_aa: CASSMDRHYGYTF; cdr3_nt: TGTGCCAGTAGTATGGACAGACACTATGGCTACACCTTC
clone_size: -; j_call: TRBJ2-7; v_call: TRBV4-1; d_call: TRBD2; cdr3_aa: CASSHSTSGGYEQYF; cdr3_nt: TGCGCCAGCAGCCACTCGACTAGCGGGGGCTACGAGCAGTACTTC
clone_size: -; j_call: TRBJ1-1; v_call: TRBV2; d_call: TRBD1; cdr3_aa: CASSEGLGTAAQAFF; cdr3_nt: TGTGCCAGCAGTGAGGGCTTGGGGACAGCGGCTCAAGCTTTCTTT
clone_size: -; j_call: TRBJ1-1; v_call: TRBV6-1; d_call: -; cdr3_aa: CASSEARGGLAFF; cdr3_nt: TGTGCCAGCAGTGAAGCGCGCGGAGGGCTAGCTTTCTTT
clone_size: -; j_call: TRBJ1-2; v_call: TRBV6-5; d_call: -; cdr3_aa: CASSKMRDYGYTF; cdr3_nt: TGTGCCAGCAGTAAAATGAGGGATTATGGCTACACCTTC
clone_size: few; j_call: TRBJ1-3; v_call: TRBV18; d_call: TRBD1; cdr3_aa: CASSPQGQVGSGNTIYF; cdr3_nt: TGTGCCAGCTCACCCCAGGGACAGGTGGGCTCTGGAAACACCATATATTTT
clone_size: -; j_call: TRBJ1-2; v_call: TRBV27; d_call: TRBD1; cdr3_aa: CASRVTGGDGYTF; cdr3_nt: TGTGCCAGCAGAGTGACAGGGGGCGATGGCTACACCTTC
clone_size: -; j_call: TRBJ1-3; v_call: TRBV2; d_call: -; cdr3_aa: CASKPRGGAISGNTIYF; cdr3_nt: TGTGCCAGCAAGCCGAGGGGAGGGGCCATCTCTGGAAACACCATATATTTT
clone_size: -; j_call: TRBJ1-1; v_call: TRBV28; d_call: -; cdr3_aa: CASSPTLGGSMNTEAFF; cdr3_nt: TGTGCCAGCAGTCCAACCCTAGGAGGGAGCATGAACACTGAAGCTTTCTTT
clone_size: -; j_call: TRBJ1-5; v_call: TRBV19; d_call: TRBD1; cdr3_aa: CASSKDRAVYSNQPQHF; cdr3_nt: TGTGCCAGTAGTAAGGACAGGGCCGTCTATAGCAATCAGCCCCAGCATTTT
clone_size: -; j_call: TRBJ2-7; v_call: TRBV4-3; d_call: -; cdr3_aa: CASSQGRESYEQYF; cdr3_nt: TGCGCCAGCAGCCAAGGAAGGGAGAGCTACGAGCAGTACTTC
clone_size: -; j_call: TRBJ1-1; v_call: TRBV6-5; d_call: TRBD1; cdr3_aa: CASSWRDRAAEAFF; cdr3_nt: TGTGCCAGCAGCTGGCGGGACAGGGCCGCTGAAGCTTTCTTT
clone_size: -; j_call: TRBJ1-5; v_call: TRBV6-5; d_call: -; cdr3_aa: CASSRQINQPQHF; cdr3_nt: TGTGCCAGCAGTAGACAGATCAATCAGCCCCAGCATTTT
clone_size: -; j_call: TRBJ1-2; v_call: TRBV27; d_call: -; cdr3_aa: CASSLSGNFFGYTF; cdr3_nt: TGTGCCAGCAGTTTATCCGGGAACTTCTTTGGCTACACCTTC
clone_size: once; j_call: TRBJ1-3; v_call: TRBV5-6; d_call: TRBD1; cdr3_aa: CASSLYGGQGSSGNTIYF; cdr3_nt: TGTGCCAGCAGCTTGTATGGAGGACAGGGGAGCTCTGGAAACACCATATATTTT
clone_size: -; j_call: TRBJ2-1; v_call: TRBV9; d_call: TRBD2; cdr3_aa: CASSSRGLAGNEQFF; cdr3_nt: TGTGCCAGCAGCTCCCGGGGACTAGCGGGGAATGAGCAGTTCTTC
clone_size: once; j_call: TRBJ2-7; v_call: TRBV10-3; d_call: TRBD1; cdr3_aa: CASGGGYEQYF; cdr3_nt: TGTGCCTCAGGGGGTGGCTACGAGCAGTACTTC
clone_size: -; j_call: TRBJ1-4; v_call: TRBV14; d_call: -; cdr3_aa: CASSHRDSDEKLFF; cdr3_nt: TGTGCCAGCAGCCATCGCGACAGCGATGAAAAACTGTTTTTT
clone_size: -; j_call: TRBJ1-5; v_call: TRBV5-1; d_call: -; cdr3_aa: CASSQDSGRDQPQHF; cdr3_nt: TGCGCCAGCAGTCAGGATTCAGGGAGGGATCAGCCCCAGCATTTT
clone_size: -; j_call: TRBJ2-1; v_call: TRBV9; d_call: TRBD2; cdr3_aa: CASSVSGGAPEQFF; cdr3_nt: TGTGCCAGCAGCGTTAGCGGGGGGGCCCCCGAGCAGTTCTTC
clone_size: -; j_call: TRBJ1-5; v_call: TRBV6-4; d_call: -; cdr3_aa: CASSGHSNQPQHF; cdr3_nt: TGTGCCAGCAGTGGACATAGCAATCAGCCCCAGCATTTT
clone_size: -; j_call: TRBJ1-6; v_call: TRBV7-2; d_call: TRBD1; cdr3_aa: CASSPQTGRNSPLHF; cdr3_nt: TGTGCCAGCAGCCCGCAGACAGGGAGGAATTCACCCCTCCACTTT
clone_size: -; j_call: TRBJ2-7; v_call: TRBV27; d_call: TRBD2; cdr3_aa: CASSFIGAGGHEQYF; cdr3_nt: TGTGCCAGCAGTTTTATCGGAGCGGGGGGGCACGAGCAGTACTTC
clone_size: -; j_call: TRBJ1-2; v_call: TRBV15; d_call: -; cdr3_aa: CATSTLLGQPLYGYTF; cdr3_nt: TGTGCCACCAGCACCCTTCTTGGACAGCCTCTCTATGGCTACACCTTC
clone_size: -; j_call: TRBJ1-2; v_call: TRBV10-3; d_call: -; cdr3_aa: CAVSDTLNYGYTF; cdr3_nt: TGTGCCGTATCGGACACCCTTAACTATGGCTACACCTTC
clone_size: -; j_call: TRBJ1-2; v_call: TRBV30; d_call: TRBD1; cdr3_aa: CAWIGQGLQAAYGYTF; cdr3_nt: TGTGCCTGGATAGGACAGGGCCTCCAGGCGGCCTATGGCTACACCTTC
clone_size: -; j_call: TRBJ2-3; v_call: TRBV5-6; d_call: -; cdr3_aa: CASSLVRGGGPSGTDTQYF; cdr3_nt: TGTGCCAGCAGCTTGGTAAGAGGGGGGGGGCCCTCAGGCACAGATACGCAGTATTTT
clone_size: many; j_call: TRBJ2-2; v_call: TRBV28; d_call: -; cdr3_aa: CASSPGGPNTGELFF; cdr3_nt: TGTGCCAGCAGCCCCGGGGGGCCGAACACCGGGGAGCTGTTTTTT
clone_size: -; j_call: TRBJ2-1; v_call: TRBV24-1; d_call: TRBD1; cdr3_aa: CATSGRDRVSNEQFF; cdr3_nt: TGTGCCACCAGCGGCCGGGACAGGGTTTCCAATGAGCAGTTCTTC
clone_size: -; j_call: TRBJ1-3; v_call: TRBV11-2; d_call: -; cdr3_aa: CASSLVAGDPFTGNTIYF; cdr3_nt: TGTGCCAGCAGCTTAGTGGCAGGGGACCCCTTCACTGGAAACACCATATATTTT
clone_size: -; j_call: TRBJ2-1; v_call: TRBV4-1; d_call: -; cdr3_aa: CASSQDGQPAREQFF; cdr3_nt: TGCGCCAGCAGCCAAGACGGACAGCCAGCCCGGGAGCAGTTCTTC
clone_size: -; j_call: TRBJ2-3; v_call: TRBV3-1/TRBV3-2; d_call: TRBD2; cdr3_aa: CASSQEFSRGGDTQYF; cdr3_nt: TGTGCCAGCAGCCAAGAATTCTCGCGGGGGGGAGATACGCAGTATTTT
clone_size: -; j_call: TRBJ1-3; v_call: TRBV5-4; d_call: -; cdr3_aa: CASSSGLGNTIYF; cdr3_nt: TGTGCCAGCAGCTCAGGGTTAGGAAACACCATATATTTT
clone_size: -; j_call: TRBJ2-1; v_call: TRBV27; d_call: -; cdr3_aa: CASRSTPGASVGNEQFF; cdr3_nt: TGTGCCAGCAGGTCAACCCCCGGGGCTAGCGTGGGCAATGAGCAGTTCTTC
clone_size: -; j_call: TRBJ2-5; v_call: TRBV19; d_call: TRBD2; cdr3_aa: CASSATSGGAQTQYF; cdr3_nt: TGTGCCAGTAGTGCAACTAGCGGGGGGGCGCAGACCCAGTACTTC
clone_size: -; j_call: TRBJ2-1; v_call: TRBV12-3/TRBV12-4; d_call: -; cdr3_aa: CASTSGRSEQFF; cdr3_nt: TGTGCCAGCACAAGTGGTCGTAGCGAGCAGTTCTTC
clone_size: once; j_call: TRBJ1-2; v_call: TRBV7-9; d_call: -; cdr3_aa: CASSLAPGSYGYTF; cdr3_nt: TGTGCCAGCAGCTTAGCGCCAGGGTCCTATGGCTACACCTTC
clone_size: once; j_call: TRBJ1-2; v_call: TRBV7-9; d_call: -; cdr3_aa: CASSFRNYGYTF; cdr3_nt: TGTGCCAGCAGCTTCCGGAACTATGGCTACACCTTC
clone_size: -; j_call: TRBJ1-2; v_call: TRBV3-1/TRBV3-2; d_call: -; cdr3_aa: CASSQPSGGATYGYTF; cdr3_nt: TGTGCCAGCAGCCAACCCTCGGGGGGGGCAACTTATGGCTACACCTTC
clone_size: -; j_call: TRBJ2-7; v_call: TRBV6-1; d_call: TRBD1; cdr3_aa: CASRWGTGAGEQYF; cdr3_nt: TGTGCCAGCAGATGGGGGACAGGGGCGGGCGAGCAGTACTTC
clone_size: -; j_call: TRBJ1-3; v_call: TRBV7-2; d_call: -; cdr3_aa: CACDLGDSGNTIYF; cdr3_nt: TGTGCCTGCGACCTCGGAGACTCTGGAAACACCATATATTTT
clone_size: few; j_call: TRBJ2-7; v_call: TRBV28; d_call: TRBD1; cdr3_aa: CASKWTGGSYEQYF; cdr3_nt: TGTGCCAGCAAATGGACAGGGGGATCCTACGAGCAGTACTTC
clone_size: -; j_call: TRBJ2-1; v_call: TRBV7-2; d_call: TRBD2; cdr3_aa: CASSPVGLAGGYNEQFF; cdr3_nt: TGTGCCAGCAGCCCTGTTGGGCTAGCGGGGGGTTACAATGAGCAGTTCTTC
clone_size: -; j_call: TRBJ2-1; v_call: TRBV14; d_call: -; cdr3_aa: CASSQLLYNEQFF; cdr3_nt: TGTGCCAGCAGCCAGTTACTCTACAATGAGCAGTTCTTC
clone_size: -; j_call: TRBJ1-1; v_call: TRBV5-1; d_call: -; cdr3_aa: CASSLGGWTEAFF; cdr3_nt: TGCGCCAGCAGCTTGGGGGGCTGGACTGAAGCTTTCTTT
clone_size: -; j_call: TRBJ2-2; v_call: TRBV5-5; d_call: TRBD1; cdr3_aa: CASRMDRATPGELFF; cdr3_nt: TGTGCCAGCAGGATGGACAGGGCAACCCCCGGGGAGCTGTTTTTT
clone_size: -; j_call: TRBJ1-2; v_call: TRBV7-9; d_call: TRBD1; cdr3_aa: CASSFNPQGVENYGYTF; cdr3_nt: TGTGCCAGCAGCTTCAATCCACAGGGGGTGGAAAACTATGGCTACACCTTC
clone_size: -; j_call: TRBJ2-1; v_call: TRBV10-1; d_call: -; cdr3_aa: CASSESGGGNEQFF; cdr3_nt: TGCGCCAGCAGTGAATCGGGGGGCGGCAATGAGCAGTTCTTC
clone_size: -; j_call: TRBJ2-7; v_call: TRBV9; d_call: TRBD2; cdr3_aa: CASSVGGGIAGYAYEQYF; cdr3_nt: TGTGCCAGCAGCGTAGGAGGGGGTATAGCGGGGTACGCCTACGAGCAGTACTTC